This TCR beta chain was profiled in a study of blood T cell repertoires in COVID-19. For the study at large: Sites in the United States, Italy and Spain provided acute and convalescent COVID-19 samples. The analysed material was cDNA or gDNA that came from T cells, B-cell-depleted T cells, or PBMCs.

The method was immunoSEQ multiplex PCR; TCRdb's version includes in-frame clones alone and lacks a portion of them. The sample gives 200,000 to 250,000 clones, around nine tenths of which show up once; around 15% is in the top ten. Participants, roughly 18 to 90 years old, spanned some 23 US areas. The study assigned cohorts using participant-reported clinical history. This clone was seen once. Sequenced: PBMCs or T cells enriched from blood (not recorded which). The origin of this receptor is a woman aged 45-59 years with acute COVID-19.

The CDR3: CASSPDNQETQYF. In DNA form, the CDR3 reads TGTGCCAGCTCGCCGGACAACCAAGAGACCCAGTACTTC. V is TRBV18 and J is TRBJ2-5; D might be TRBD1 (5 bases). Trimming took off 6 bases at V and 0 bases at J, with 8 bases between the two ends. CDR3 size: 13 residues. From germline, CDR1 is KGHSH and CDR2 LQKENI.